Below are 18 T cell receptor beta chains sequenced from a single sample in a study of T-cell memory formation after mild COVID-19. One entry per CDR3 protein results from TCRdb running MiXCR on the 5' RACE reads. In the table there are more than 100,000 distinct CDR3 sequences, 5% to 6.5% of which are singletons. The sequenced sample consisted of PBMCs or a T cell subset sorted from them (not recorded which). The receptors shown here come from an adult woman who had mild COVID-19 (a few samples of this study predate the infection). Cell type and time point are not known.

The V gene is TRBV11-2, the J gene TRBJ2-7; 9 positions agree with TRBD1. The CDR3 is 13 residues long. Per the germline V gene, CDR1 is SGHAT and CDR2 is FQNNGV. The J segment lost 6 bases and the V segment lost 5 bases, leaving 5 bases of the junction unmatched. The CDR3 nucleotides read TGTGCCAGCAGCGCAGGGACAGGGTTCGAGCAGTACTTC. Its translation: CASSAGTGFEQYF.

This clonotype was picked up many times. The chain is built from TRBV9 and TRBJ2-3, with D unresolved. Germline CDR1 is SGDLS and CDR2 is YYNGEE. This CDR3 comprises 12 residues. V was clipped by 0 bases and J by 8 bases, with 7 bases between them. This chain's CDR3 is CASSVEVGTQYF. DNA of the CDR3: TGTGCCAGCAGCGTAGAAGTCGGTACGCAGTATTTT.

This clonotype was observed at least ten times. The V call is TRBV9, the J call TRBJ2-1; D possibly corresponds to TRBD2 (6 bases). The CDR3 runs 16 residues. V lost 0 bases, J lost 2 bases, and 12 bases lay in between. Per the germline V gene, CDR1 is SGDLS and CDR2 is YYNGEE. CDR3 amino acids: CASSVANGGAYNEQFF. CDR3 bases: TGTGCCAGCAGCGTAGCTAACGGGGGAGCCTACAATGAGCAGTTCTTC.

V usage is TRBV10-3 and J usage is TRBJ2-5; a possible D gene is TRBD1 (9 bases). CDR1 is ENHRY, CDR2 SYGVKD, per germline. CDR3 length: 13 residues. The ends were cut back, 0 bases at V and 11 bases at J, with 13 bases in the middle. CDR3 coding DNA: TGTGCCATCAGTGAGTCTAGCGGGACAGGGCAGTACTTC. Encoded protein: CAISESSGTGQYF.

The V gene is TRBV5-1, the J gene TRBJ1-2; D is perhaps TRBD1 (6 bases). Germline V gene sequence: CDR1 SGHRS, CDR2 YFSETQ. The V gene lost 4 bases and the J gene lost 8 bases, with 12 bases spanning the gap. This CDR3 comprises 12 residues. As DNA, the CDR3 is TGCGCCAGCAGCCCCGGGGGCTCGGGCTACACCTTC. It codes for CASSPGGSGYTF.

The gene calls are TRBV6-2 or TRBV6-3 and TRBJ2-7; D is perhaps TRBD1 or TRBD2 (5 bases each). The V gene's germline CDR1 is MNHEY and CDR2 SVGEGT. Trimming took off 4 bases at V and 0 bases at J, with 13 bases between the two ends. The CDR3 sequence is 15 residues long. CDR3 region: CASSWDERSSYEQYF. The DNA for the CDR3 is TGTGCCAGCAGTTGGGACGAAAGGAGCTCCTACGAGCAGTACTTC.

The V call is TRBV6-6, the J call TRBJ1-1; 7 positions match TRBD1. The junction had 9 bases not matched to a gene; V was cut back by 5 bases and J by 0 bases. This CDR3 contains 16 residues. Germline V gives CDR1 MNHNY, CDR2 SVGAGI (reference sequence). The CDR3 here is CASSPRGQAMNTEAFF. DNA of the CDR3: TGTGCCAGCAGTCCACGAGGACAGGCAATGAACACTGAAGCTTTCTTT.

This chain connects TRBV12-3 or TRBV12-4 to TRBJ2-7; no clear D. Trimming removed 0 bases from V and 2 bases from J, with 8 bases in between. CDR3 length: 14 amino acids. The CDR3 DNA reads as TGTGCCAGCAGTTTAGCGCCGTCTCCCTACGAGCAGTACTTC. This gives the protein CASSLAPSPYEQYF.

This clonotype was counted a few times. CDR3 sequence (DNA): TGTGCCACCAGCAGAGGACAGGTCGTTTCGAAGGAGCAGTACTTC. Translating gives CATSRGQVVSKEQYF. The gene calls are TRBV15 and TRBJ2-7; D is possibly TRBD1 (6 bases). The CDR3 sequence is 15 residues long. V was cut by 1 base and J by 7 bases, with 17 bases left in between. Germline assignment: CDR1 LNHNV and CDR2 YYDKDF (reference sequence). The variable domain in full, completed from reference TRBV15 and TRBJ2-7, reads DAMVIQNPRYQVTQFGKPVTLSCSQTLNHNVMYWYQQKSSQAPKLLFHYYDKDFNNEADTPDNFQSRRPNTSFCFLDIRSPGLGDTAMYLCATSRGQVVSKEQYFGPGTRLTVT.

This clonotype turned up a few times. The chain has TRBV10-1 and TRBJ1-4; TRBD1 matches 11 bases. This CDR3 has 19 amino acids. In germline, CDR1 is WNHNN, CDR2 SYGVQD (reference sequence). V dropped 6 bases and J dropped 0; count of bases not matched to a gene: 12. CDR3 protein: CASRPGTGGKYATNEKLFF. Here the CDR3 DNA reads TGCGCCAGCAGACCAGGGACAGGGGGAAAATATGCAACTAATGAAAAACTGTTTTTT.

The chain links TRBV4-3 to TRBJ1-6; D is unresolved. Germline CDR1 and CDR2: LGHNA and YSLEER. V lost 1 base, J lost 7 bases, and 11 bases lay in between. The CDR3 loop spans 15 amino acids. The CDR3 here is CASSQGRLENSPLHF. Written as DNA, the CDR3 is TGCGCCAGCAGCCAAGGTCGTTTGGAGAATTCACCCCTCCACTTT.

The CDR3 region is CASLTRDRPYEQYF. The CDR3 DNA follows: TGTGCCAGCCTTACCCGGGACAGACCCTACGAGCAGTACTTC. The chain is built from TRBV6-5 and TRBJ2-7, with 7 bases that match TRBD1. The CDR3 is 14 amino acids. The V gene's germline CDR1 is MNHEY and CDR2 SVGAGI. The V and J ends lost 8 bases and 2 bases, in that order; junction bases with no gene match: 9.

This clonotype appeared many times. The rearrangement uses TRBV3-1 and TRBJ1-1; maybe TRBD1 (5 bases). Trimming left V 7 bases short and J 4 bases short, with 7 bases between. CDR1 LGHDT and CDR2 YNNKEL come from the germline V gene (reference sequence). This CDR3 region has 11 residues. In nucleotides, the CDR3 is TGTGCCAGCATTGGGGGCACTGAAGCTTTCTTT. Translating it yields CASIGGTEAFF.

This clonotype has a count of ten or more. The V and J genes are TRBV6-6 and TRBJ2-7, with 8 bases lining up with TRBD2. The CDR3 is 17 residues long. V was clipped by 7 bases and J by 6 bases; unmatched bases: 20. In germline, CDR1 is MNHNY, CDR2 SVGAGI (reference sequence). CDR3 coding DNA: TGTGCCAGCACCTCCCCCCCGGGGAGCGGGAGATTGTCCGAGCAGTACTTC. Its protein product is CASTSPPGSGRLSEQYF.

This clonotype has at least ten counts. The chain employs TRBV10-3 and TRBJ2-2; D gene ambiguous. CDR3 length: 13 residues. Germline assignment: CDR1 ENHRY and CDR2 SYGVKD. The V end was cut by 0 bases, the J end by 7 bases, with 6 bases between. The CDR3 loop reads CAISESARGELFF. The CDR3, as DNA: TGTGCCATCAGTGAGTCCGCCCGCGGGGAGCTGTTTTTT.

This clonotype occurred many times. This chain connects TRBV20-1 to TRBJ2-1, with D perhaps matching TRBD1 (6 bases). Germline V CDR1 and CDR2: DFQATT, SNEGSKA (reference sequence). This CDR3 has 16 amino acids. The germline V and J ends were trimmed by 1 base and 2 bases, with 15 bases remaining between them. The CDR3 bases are TGCAGTGCTAGAGGGGTGGGGGCCCTGGCCTACAATGAGCAGTTCTTC. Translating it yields CSARGVGALAYNEQFF.

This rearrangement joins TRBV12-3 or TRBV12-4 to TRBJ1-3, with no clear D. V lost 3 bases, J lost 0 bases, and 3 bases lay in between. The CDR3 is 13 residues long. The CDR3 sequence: CASSLHSGNTIYF. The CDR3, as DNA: TGTGCCAGCAGTTTGCACTCTGGAAACACCATATATTTT.

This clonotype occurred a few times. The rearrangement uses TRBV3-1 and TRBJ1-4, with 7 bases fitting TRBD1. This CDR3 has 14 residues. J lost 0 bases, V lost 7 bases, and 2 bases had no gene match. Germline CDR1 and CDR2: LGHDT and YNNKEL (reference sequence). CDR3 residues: CASNTGATNEKLFF. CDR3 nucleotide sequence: TGTGCCAGCAACACAGGGGCAACTAATGAAAAACTGTTTTTT.